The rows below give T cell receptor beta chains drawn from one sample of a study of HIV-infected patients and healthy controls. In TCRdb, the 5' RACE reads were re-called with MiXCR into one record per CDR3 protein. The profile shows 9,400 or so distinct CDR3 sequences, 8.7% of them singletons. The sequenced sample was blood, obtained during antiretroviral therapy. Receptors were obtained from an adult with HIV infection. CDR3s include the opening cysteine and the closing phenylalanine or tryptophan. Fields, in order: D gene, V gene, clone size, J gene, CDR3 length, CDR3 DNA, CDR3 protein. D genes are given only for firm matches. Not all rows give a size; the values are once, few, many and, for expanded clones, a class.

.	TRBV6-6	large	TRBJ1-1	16	TGTGCCAGCAGTTACCCAGATTCGGGGGGGAACACTGAAGCTTTCTTT	CASSYPDSGGNTEAFF
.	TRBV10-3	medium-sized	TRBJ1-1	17	TGTGCCATCAGTGAGACTCAAATCGGTCTCTTGGACACTGAAGCTTTCTTT	CAISETQIGLLDTEAFF
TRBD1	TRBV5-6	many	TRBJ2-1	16	TGTGCCAGCAGCCGAAACGACAGGGTAGACTACAATGAGCAGTTCTTC	CASSRNDRVDYNEQFF
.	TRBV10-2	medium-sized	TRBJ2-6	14	TGCGCCAGCAGGTTTGGGGCTGGGGCCAACGTCCTGACTTTC	CASRFGAGANVLTF
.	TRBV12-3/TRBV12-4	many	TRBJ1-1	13	TGTGCCAGCAGTTGGTCCGAGAACACTGAAGCTTTCTTT	CASSWSENTEAFF
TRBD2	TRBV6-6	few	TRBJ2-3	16	TGTGCCAGCACCCCCGGACTAGCGTACACTGGAGATACGCAGTATTTT	CASTPGLAYTGDTQYF
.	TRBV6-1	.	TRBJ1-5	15	TGTGCCAGCGGGGTTGACAGTAATAGCAATCAGCCCCAGCATTTT	CASGVDSNSNQPQHF
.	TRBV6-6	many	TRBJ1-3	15	TGTGCCTCTCAGGACAGACAGCGAAACTGGCACACCATATATTTT	CASQDRQRNWHTIYF
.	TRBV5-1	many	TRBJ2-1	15	TGCGCCAGCAGCTTGGAGCCGAACTCCTACAATGAGCAGTTCTTC	CASSLEPNSYNEQFF
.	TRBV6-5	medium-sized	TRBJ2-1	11	TGTGCCAGCACCCAACGCCATGAGCAGTTCTTC	CASTQRHEQFF
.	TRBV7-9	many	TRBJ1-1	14	TGTGCCAGCGTGGAACACCTCATGAACACTGAAGCTTTCTTT	CASVEHLMNTEAFF
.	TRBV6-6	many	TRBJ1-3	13	TGTGCCCCCTCGGGGGTGCCTGGAAACACCATATATTTT	CAPSGVPGNTIYF
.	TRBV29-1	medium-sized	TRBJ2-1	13	TGCAGCGTTGAACGGGGGACTGGCAATGAGCAGTTCTTC	CSVERGTGNEQFF
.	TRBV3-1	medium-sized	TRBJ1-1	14	TGTGCCAGCAGCCAAGGGACGGGGTACACTGAAGCTTTCTTT	CASSQGTGYTEAFF
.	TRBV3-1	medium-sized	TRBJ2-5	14	TGTGCCAGCAGCCAAGAACATGGTGTGGAGACCCAGTACTTC	CASSQEHGVETQYF
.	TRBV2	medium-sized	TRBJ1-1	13	TGTGCCAGCAGCCTACAGGAGCTCACTGAAGCTTTCTTT	CASSLQELTEAFF
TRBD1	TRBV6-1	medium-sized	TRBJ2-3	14	TGTGCCAGCAGTGAAGGACAGGGCGCAGATACGCAGTATTTT	CASSEGQGADTQYF
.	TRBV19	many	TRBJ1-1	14	TGTGCCAGTAGTATGAGAGCGTCAGGAGGTGAAGCTTTCTTT	CASSMRASGGEAFF
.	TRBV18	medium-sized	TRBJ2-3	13	TGTGCCAGCTCACAACTCAGCACAGATACGCAGTATTTT	CASSQLSTDTQYF
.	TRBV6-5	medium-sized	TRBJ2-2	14	TGTGCCAGCAGTTACTCTGAGCACACCGGGGAGCTGTTTTTT	CASSYSEHTGELFF
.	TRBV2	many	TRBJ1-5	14	TGTGCCAGCAAGTTCAGAGATAGCAATCAGCCCCAGCATTTT	CASKFRDSNQPQHF
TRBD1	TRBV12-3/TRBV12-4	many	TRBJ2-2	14	TGTGCCAGTGCAACAGGGGGCATCGGCGGGGAGCTGTTTTTT	CASATGGIGGELFF
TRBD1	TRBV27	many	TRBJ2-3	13	TGTGCCAGCAGGGACAGGTTAACAGATACGCAGTATTTT	CASRDRLTDTQYF
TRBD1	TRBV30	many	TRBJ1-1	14	TGTGCCTCAGGACAGGGTGGTATGAACACTGAAGCTTTCTTT	CASGQGGMNTEAFF
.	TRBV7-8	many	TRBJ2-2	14	TGTGCCAGCAGCATTCGACAGGACACCGGGGAGCTGTTTTTT	CASSIRQDTGELFF
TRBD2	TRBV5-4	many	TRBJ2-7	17	TGTGCCAGCAGCTTGAAAGCCCGGACTAGCGGGAGCGGCGGGCAGTACTTC	CASSLKARTSGSGGQYF
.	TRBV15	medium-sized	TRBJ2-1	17	TGTGCCACCAGCAGAGATATTACGCGGGACCTATTCAATGAGCAGTTCTTC	CATSRDITRDLFNEQFF
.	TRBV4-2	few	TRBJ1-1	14	TGTGCCAGCAGCCAGATCCAAGGAGGCACTGAAGCTTTCTTT	CASSQIQGGTEAFF
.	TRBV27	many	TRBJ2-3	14	TGTGCCAGCAGTTTACAGAGGGCCACAGATACGCAGTATTTT	CASSLQRATDTQYF
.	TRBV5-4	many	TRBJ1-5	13	TGTGCCAGCAGCTTAAATAGCAATCAGCCCCAGCATTTT	CASSLNSNQPQHF
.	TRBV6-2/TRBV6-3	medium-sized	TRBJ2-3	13	TGTGCCAGCAGGCCTACAGGGACAGATACGCAGTATTTT	CASRPTGTDTQYF